This T cell receptor beta chain was documented in a study of preoperative IRX-2 immunotherapy in early breast cancer. The CDR3 has 15 amino acids. V shed 4 bases, J shed 4 bases, and the junction held 6 bases outside the gene matches. Germline assignment: CDR1 SGHDT and CDR2 YYEEEE. TCRdb's copy holds only in-frame clones and misses some; the assay was immunoSEQ multiplex PCR. The sample lists around 22,000 clones; around 90% were seen once. Treatment noted: preoperative locoregional IRX-2 cytokine immunotherapy. This phase Ib study tested locoregional IRX-2 cytokine immunotherapy given before surgery.

The TCR was taken from a human donor with breast cancer. This material consisted of tumor tissue, taken after IRX-2 immunotherapy. The chain carries TRBV5-6 and TRBJ1-4, with 8 bases matching TRBD1. The CDR3 protein is CASSGGTGVNEKLFF. In DNA form, the CDR3 reads TGTGCCAGCAGCGGAGGGACAGGTGTTAATGAAAAACTGTTTTTT.